These 5 T cell receptor beta chains were sequenced from one sample in a study of T-cell memory formation after mild COVID-19. TCRdb passed the 5' RACE reads through MiXCR, listing each CDR3 protein once. The table lists roughly 250,000 distinct CDR3 sequences, about 16% of them singletons. The sample taken for sequencing was PBMCs or a T cell subset sorted from them (not recorded which). Source of these receptors: a man aged 18 to 29 who had mild COVID-19 (a few samples of this study predate the infection). Cell type and time point are not known.

V gene TRBV7-2 combines with J gene TRBJ1-1, with 11 bases aligning to TRBD1. The CDR3 runs 17 residues. V dropped 5 bases and J dropped 6; count of bases not matched to a gene: 14. From germline, CDR1 is SGHTA and CDR2 FQGNSA. Written as DNA, the CDR3 is TGTGCCAGCAGCCAGCTTTGGACAGGGGGCGGTAAGGCTGAAGCTTTCTTT. Its protein is CASSQLWTGGGKAEAFF.

The chain recombines TRBV7-3 with TRBJ2-1, with D possibly TRBD2 on 6 matching bases. Looked up from germline, CDR1 is SGHTA and CDR2 is FQGTGA. CDR3 length equals 15 residues. Deletions cut 1 base from V and 1 base from J, with 8 bases between. The CDR3 bases are TGTGCCAGCAGCTTAAGTCGGGGGTCCTACAATGAGCAGTTCTTC. Amino acid sequence: CASSLSRGSYNEQFF.

In this sample, this clonotype turned up a few times. The V gene is TRBV7-8, the J gene TRBJ2-3, with 8 bases matching TRBD2. Germline assignment: CDR1 SGHVS and CDR2 FQNEAQ. Trimming removed 3 bases from V and 4 bases from J; junction bases left unmatched: 6. This CDR3 contains 15 residues. CDR3 protein: CASSLLRGGADTQYF. The CDR3 DNA reads as TGTGCCAGCAGCTTGTTACGGGGGGGCGCAGATACGCAGTATTTT.

The genes are TRBV5-1 and TRBJ1-2; the D gene is possibly TRBD1 (5 bases). Trimming cost V 0 bases and J 8 bases, with 11 bases left between them. In germline, CDR1 is SGHRS, CDR2 YFSETQ. The CDR3 covers 13 residues. The CDR3 spells CASSLVGAEGYTF. In DNA, the CDR3 is TGCGCCAGCAGCTTGGTAGGGGCCGAAGGCTACACCTTC. The entire variable domain, with the rest obtained from reference TRBV5-1 and TRBJ1-2, is as follows: KAGVTQTPRYLIKTRGQQVTLSCSPISGHRSVSWYQQTPGQGLQFLFEYFSETQRNKGNFPGRFSGRQFSNSRSEMNVSTLELGDSALYLCASSLVGAEGYTFGSGTRLTVV.

This clonotype was counted a few times. The CDR3 sequence: CASSLAGGLSTEAFF. The DNA for the CDR3 is TGTGCCAGCAGCTTAGCAGGGGGCCTGAGCACTGAAGCTTTCTTT. The chain couples TRBV7-2 to TRBJ1-1, with TRBD1 matching 7 bases. Germline CDR1 is SGHTA and CDR2 is FQGNSA. The junction had 5 bases not matched to a gene; V was cut back by 0 bases and J by 4 bases. The CDR3 runs to 15 residues.